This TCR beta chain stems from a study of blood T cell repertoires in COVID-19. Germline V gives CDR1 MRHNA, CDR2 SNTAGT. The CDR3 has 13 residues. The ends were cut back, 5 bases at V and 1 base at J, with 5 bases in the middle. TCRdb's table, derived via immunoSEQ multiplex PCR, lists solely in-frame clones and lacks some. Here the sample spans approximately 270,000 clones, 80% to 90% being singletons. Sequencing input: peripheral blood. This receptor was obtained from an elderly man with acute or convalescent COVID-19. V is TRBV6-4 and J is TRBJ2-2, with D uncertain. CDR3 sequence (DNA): TGTGCCAGCAGTCCAGGGAACACCGGGGAGCTGTTTTTT. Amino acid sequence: CASSPGNTGELFF.